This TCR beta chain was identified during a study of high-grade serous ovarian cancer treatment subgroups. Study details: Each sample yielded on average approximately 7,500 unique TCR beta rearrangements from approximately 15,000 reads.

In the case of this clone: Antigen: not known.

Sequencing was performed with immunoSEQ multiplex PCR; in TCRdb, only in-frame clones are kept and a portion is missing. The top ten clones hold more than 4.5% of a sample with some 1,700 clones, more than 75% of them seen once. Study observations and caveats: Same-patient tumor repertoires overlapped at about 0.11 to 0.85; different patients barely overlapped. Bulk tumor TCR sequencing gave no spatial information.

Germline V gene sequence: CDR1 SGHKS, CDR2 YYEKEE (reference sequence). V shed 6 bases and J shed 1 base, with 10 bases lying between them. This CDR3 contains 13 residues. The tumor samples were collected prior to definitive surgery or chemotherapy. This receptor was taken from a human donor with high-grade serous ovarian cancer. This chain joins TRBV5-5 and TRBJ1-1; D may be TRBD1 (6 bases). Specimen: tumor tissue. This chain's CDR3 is CASNPQGNTEAFF. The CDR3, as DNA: TGTGCCAGCAATCCACAGGGGAACACTGAAGCTTTCTTT.